These 15 T cell receptor beta chains were all obtained from the same sample, sequenced in a study of blood T cell repertoires in COVID-19. Sequencing used immunoSEQ multiplex PCR; TCRdb keeps in-frame clones, though not all of them. The sample gives roughly 150,000 clones, approximately 92% of which show up once; about 16% is in the top ten. The sample taken for sequencing was peripheral blood. All receptors come from a middle-aged woman with acute or convalescent COVID-19.

The genes are TRBV5-6 and TRBJ1-2, with 8 nucleotides matching TRBD1. The germline V gene has CDR1 SGHDT and CDR2 YYEEEE. CDR3 length equals 14 residues. V lost 4 bases to trimming and J lost 8 bases; unmatched junction nucleotides: 10. DNA for the CDR3: TGTGCCAGCAGCCTAACGGGACAGGCCCGAGGCTACACCTTC. Translated, it gives CASSLTGQARGYTF. Supplemented by reference TRBV5-6 and TRBJ1-2, the full variable domain reads DAGVTQSPTHLIKTRGQQVTLRCSPKSGHDTVSWYQQALGQGPQFIFQYYEEEERQRGNFPDRFSGHQFPNYSSELNVNALLLGDSALYLCASSLTGQARGYTFGSGTRLTVV.

The chain combines TRBV2 with TRBJ2-4; maybe TRBD1 (6 bases). The CDR3 contains 16 residues. V was trimmed by 6 bases and J by 0 bases, leaving 15 bases between them. CDR1 is SNHLY, CDR2 FYNNEI, per germline. The CDR3 DNA follows: TGTGCCAGCAGCGATGTGTCGGACAGAGCCAAAAACATTCAGTACTTC. Protein: CASSDVSDRAKNIQYF.

This clone was counted a few times. The J gene is TRBJ2-1, the V gene TRBV5-4; D may be TRBD2 (6 bases). CDR3 length: 15 amino acids. Germline loops: CDR1 SGHNT, CDR2 YYREEE (reference sequence). V lost 1 base and J 6 bases, leaving 14 bases between the germline ends. CDR3 DNA sequence: TGTGCCAGCAGCTTGCCCGGGAGTGCTCGCAATGAGCAGTTCTTC. This translates into CASSLPGSARNEQFF.

The V call is TRBV29-1, the J call TRBJ2-1; no clear D gene. The length of the CDR3 is 13 residues. CDR1 is SQVTM and CDR2 is ANQGSEA in the germline V gene. The V and J ends lost 4 bases and 0 bases respectively, with 7 bases between them. CDR3 coding DNA: TGCAGCGTTGTAGAGAGCTCCTACAATGAGCAGTTCTTC. Translation gives CSVVESSYNEQFF.

This chain links TRBV28 with TRBJ2-7, with TRBD2 identical over 10 bases. CDR3 length equals 14 residues. V was pared by 3 bases and J by 4 bases, with 3 bases of the junction left unmatched. Germline V gene lookup returns CDR1 MDHEN and CDR2 SYDVKM. The CDR3 sequence is CASSFSGGGYEQYF. The DNA for the CDR3 is TGTGCCAGCAGTTTCAGCGGGGGGGGGTACGAGCAGTACTTC.

This rearrangement joins TRBV19 to TRBJ1-4; 7 nucleotides match TRBD1. The CDR3 totals 14 residues. V was clipped by 6 bases and J by 2 bases; unmatched bases: 3. Per the germline V gene, CDR1 is LNHDA and CDR2 is SQIVND (reference sequence). The CDR3 here is CASSPTGTNEKLFF. The DNA for the CDR3 is TGTGCCAGTAGCCCGACAGGGACTAATGAAAAACTGTTTTTT.

The chain joins TRBV12-3 or TRBV12-4 to TRBJ1-4; D not resolved. The CDR3 runs 12 residues. With 6 bases removed from V and 5 bases from J, the gap between germline ends came to 7 bases. The CDR3 loop is CASRLANEKLFF. DNA for the CDR3: TGTGCCAGCAGACTCGCGAATGAAAAACTGTTTTTT.

The CDR3 DNA sequence: TGTGCCAGCAGGGCGCGGACTAGCGGGAGTCTCGAGCAGTACTTC. Its protein product is CASRARTSGSLEQYF. V is TRBV7-2 and J is TRBJ2-7; 13 bases align to TRBD2. The CDR3 is made up of 15 amino acids. Germline V gene lookup returns CDR1 SGHTA and CDR2 FQGNSA. Trimming at V came to 6 bases and at J to 6 bases, leaving 8 bases not matched to a gene. Full variable domain (rest looked up from reference TRBV7-2 and TRBJ2-7): GAGVSQSPSNKVTEKGKDVELRCDPISGHTALYWYRQSLGQGLEFLIYFQGNSAPDKSGLPSDRFSAERTGGSVSTLTIQRTQQEDSAVYLCASRARTSGSLEQYFGPGTRLTVT.

The gene calls are TRBV5-1 and TRBJ2-7, with 8 bases that match TRBD2. The CDR3 length is 14 residues. Germline trimming cut 6 bases from V and 6 bases from J; bases unmatched to any gene: 11. The germline CDR1 and CDR2 sequences are SGHRS and YFSETQ. CDR3 sequence (DNA): TGCGCCAGCACCCCCTTGGCGGGAGGTATCGAGCAGTACTTC. This encodes CASTPLAGGIEQYF. The full variable domain, its missing parts supplied by reference TRBV5-1 and TRBJ2-7, is KAGVTQTPRYLIKTRGQQVTLSCSPISGHRSVSWYQQTPGQGLQFLFEYFSETQRNKGNFPGRFSGRQFSNSRSEMNVSTLELGDSALYLCASTPLAGGIEQYFGPGTRLTVT.

This clone was detected a few times. The chain uses TRBV7-9 and TRBJ2-3; D is unclear. The CDR3 is 16 residues long. The ends were cut back, 2 bases at V and 2 bases at J, with 14 bases in the middle. Germline assignment: CDR1 SEHNR and CDR2 FQNEAQ (reference sequence). The CDR3 bases are TGTGCCAGCAGCTTATTCGAGCGCTTTCTCACAGATACGCAGTATTTT. Translated: CASSLFERFLTDTQYF.

This CDR3 is CASSHRAEFSNQPQHF. Written as DNA, the CDR3 is TGCGCCAGCAGTCACAGAGCGGAGTTTAGCAATCAGCCCCAGCATTTT. The chain has TRBV23-1 and TRBJ1-5; D is unclear. TRBV23-1 is designated an ORF whose function remains uncertain. The V gene lost 3 bases and the J gene lost 0 bases, with 12 bases spanning the gap. This CDR3 contains 16 residues.

The chain joins TRBV5-6 to TRBJ2-2, with TRBD2 matching over 14 bases. This CDR3 spans 16 amino acids. J gave up 8 bases and V 3 bases, and 6 bases lay outside the gene matches. The germline V gene encodes CDR1 SGHDT and CDR2 YYEEEE. The CDR3 sequence is CASSWLGTSGRGELFF. Written as DNA, the CDR3 is TGTGCCAGCAGCTGGTTGGGGACTAGCGGGAGAGGGGAGCTGTTTTTT. The complete variable domain, with remaining parts taken from reference TRBV5-6 and TRBJ2-2, reads DAGVTQSPTHLIKTRGQQVTLRCSPKSGHDTVSWYQQALGQGPQFIFQYYEEEERQRGNFPDRFSGHQFPNYSSELNVNALLLGDSALYLCASSWLGTSGRGELFFGEGSRLTVL.

This chain uses TRBV30 with TRBJ1-5; 11 nucleotides match TRBD1. This CDR3 contains 18 residues. The germline V gene encodes CDR1 GTSNPN and CDR2 SVGIG (reference sequence). Trimming cost V 1 base and J 0 bases; bases outside gene matches: 8. The CDR3 sequence: CAWSAGRTGGGSNQPQHF. The DNA for the CDR3 is TGTGCCTGGAGTGCGGGAAGGACAGGGGGCGGTAGCAATCAGCCCCAGCATTTT.

The chain has TRBV6-6 and TRBJ2-5, with TRBD2 matching 10 bases. The CDR3 is made up of 17 amino acids. Germline V lookup: CDR1 MNHNY, CDR2 SVGAGI (reference sequence). The trim removed 5 bases at V and 1 base at J, leaving 10 bases unmatched. In DNA form, the CDR3 reads TGTGCCAGCAGTCCTACCGGTAGCGGGGGGATCCAAGAGACCCAGTACTTC. This codes for CASSPTGSGGIQETQYF.

The chain has TRBV30 and TRBJ2-7; the match to TRBD2 covers 7 bases. Trimming took 0 bases from V and 4 from J; bases not matched to a gene: 18. Germline V gives CDR1 GTSNPN, CDR2 SVGIG (reference sequence). The CDR3 covers 18 residues. In nucleotides, the CDR3 is TGTGCCTGGAGTGTACTCACGCATCTGGCGGGAGCCAGATACGAGCAGTACTTC. This codes for CAWSVLTHLAGARYEQYF.